The T cell receptor (beta chain) under discussion was sequenced for a study of T cell changes during pregnancy in multiple sclerosis. The method was immunoSEQ multiplex PCR; TCRdb's version includes in-frame clones alone and lacks a portion of them. The sample has around 80,000 clones; about 96% are singletons. The V and J ends lost 2 bases and 4 bases, in that order; junction bases with no gene match: 3. Germline V lookup: CDR1 KGHSH, CDR2 LQKENI. CDR3 size: 15 residues. V gene TRBV18 combines with J gene TRBJ1-2; 11 bases agree with TRBD1. The TCR sequence derives from a female donor with multiple sclerosis, enrolled in a pregnancy study. The input for sequencing was peripheral blood, taken in the second trimester of pregnancy. The CDR3 DNA reads TGTGCCAGCTCACCAGGGACAGGGGGTCTCTATGGCTACACCTTC. This codes for CASSPGTGGLYGYTF.